The rows below give T cell receptor beta chains drawn from one sample of a study of T cell responses to AZD1222 COVID-19 vaccine. The table came from immunoSEQ multiplex PCR; TCRdb's copy has only in-frame clones and leaves some out. This sample yields 80,000 to 95,000 clones, of which 75% to 95% are seen a single time; about 5% belongs to the top ten. Specimen: peripheral blood, collected 28 days after the second AZD1222 dose. Every receptor here comes from an adult who received the AZD1222 COVID-19 vaccine. Each CDR3 is given with its conserved first and last residue. Each record gives: D gene, J gene, CDR3 length, clone size, V gene, CDR3 protein, CDR3 DNA. The D gene is left open where the match is weak. Expanded clones are given a class, and other clones once, few, many or no size at all.

TRBD1,TRBJ2-1,11,.,TRBV5-1,CASSPDRGQFF,TGCGCCAGCAGCCCTGACAGGGGGCAGTTCTTC
.,TRBJ1-5,19,.,TRBV15,CATSSVPKWGEGGNQPQHF,TGTGCCACCAGCAGCGTTCCCAAATGGGGCGAGGGAGGAAATCAGCCCCAGCATTTT
.,TRBJ1-2,18,once,TRBV5-4,CASSLAGLLGTGAYGYTF,TGTGCCAGCAGCTTGGCAGGCTTACTCGGGACCGGGGCCTATGGCTACACCTTC
.,TRBJ2-2,14,.,TRBV15,CATSRDGNTGELFF,TGTGCCACCAGCAGAGACGGAAACACCGGGGAGCTGTTTTTT
.,TRBJ1-5,15,.,TRBV7-9,CASSLGDSGNQPQHF,TGTGCCAGCAGCTTAGGGGATAGTGGCAATCAGCCCCAGCATTTT
.,TRBJ1-2,13,once,TRBV10-3,CAISESDSSRYTF,TGTGCCATCAGTGAGTCTGACAGTTCGCGCTACACCTTC
.,TRBJ1-1,15,.,TRBV4-1,CASSQEVGRNTEAFF,TGCGCCAGCAGCCAAGAGGTGGGTCGAAACACTGAAGCTTTCTTT
.,TRBJ1-6,15,.,TRBV3-1/TRBV3-2,CASSQEDARGSPLHF,TGTGCCAGCAGCCAAGAAGATGCCAGAGGGTCACCCCTCCACTTT
.,TRBJ1-5,15,.,TRBV5-8,CASSLAVGLNQPQHF,TGTGCCAGCAGCTTGGCGGTCGGGTTGAATCAGCCCCAGCATTTT
.,TRBJ1-6,17,once,TRBV7-2,CASSLAGGYSYNSPLHF,TGTGCCAGCAGCTTAGCGGGGGGCTACTCCTATAATTCACCCCTCCACTTT
.,TRBJ2-7,13,.,TRBV19,CASSEGDAYEQYF,TGTGCCAGTAGTGAAGGGGACGCCTACGAGCAGTACTTC
TRBD2,TRBJ2-1,16,.,TRBV28,CASTPLLAGTYNEQFF,TGTGCCAGCACCCCCCTACTAGCGGGGACCTACAATGAGCAGTTCTTC
TRBD2,TRBJ2-1,17,.,TRBV3-1/TRBV3-2,CASSRTSGGAWSHEQFF,TGTGCCAGCAGCCGGACTAGCGGGGGGGCCTGGTCCCATGAGCAGTTCTTC
.,TRBJ1-1,13,.,TRBV19,CASSIEIRTEAFF,TGTGCCAGTAGTATAGAAATTAGAACTGAAGCTTTCTTT
.,TRBJ2-7,14,.,TRBV27,CASRKGSNSYEQYF,TGTGCCAGCAGGAAGGGCTCGAACTCCTACGAGCAGTACTTC
.,TRBJ1-2,16,.,TRBV6-4,CASSPTSYTGLDGYTF,TGTGCCAGCAGCCCAACCTCTTATACGGGTTTAGATGGCTACACCTTC
TRBD1,TRBJ1-2,14,.,TRBV28,CASSLRQGASGYTF,TGTGCCAGCAGTTTAAGGCAGGGGGCGAGTGGCTACACCTTC
TRBD2,TRBJ2-5,15,.,TRBV11-2,CASSLVGTSVETQYF,TGTGCCAGCAGCTTAGTGGGGACTAGCGTAGAGACCCAGTACTTC
.,TRBJ2-2,19,.,TRBV7-2,CASSLIMVRTVKSTGELFF,TGTGCCAGCAGCCTGATAATGGTACGGACAGTAAAGAGCACCGGGGAGCTGTTTTTT
TRBD2,TRBJ2-7,16,.,TRBV7-2,CASSLGPLAGGHEQYF,TGTGCCAGCAGCTTAGGCCCACTAGCGGGGGGCCACGAGCAGTACTTC
.,TRBJ2-7,14,.,TRBV28,CASRAAGTPYEQYF,TGTGCCAGCAGGGCGGCGGGGACCCCCTACGAGCAGTACTTC
.,TRBJ1-2,14,.,TRBV28,CASSRVGYNYGYTF,TGTGCCAGCAGTCGGGTAGGATATAACTATGGCTACACCTTC
.,TRBJ2-7,14,few,TRBV7-9,CASSLEGIGQGLNF,TGTGCCAGCAGCTTAGAAGGAATAGGGCAGGGCCTAAACTTC
.,TRBJ2-7,15,.,TRBV6-1,CASSEAGRGGGEQYF,TGTGCCAGCAGTGAAGCGGGGCGAGGGGGAGGCGAGCAGTACTTC
.,TRBJ1-6,13,.,TRBV6-1,CASSEVGAPPLHF,TGTGCCAGCAGTGAAGTGGGAGCACCACCCCTCCACTTT
TRBD1,TRBJ1-5,15,.,TRBV6-5,CASKAGTGNNQPQHF,TGTGCCAGCAAGGCGGGGACAGGGAATAATCAGCCCCAGCATTTT
TRBD2,TRBJ2-2,14,.,TRBV9,CASSVLSGAGELFF,TGTGCCAGCAGCGTTCTAAGCGGGGCCGGGGAGCTGTTTTTT
.,TRBJ1-1,15,.,TRBV5-8,CASSPRAGRNTEAFF,TGTGCCAGCAGCCCCCGGGCAGGGCGGAACACTGAAGCTTTCTTT
TRBD1,TRBJ2-7,16,.,TRBV19,CASSTPGTEDSYEQYF,TGTGCCAGTAGTACCCCCGGGACAGAGGACTCCTACGAGCAGTACTTC
.,TRBJ1-2,15,.,TRBV9,CASSPRWMNNYGYTF,TGTGCCAGCAGCCCTCGGTGGATGAATAACTATGGCTACACCTTC
.,TRBJ1-6,16,.,TRBV27,CASSYGGGSYNSPLHF,TGTGCCAGCAGCTATGGGGGGGGCTCCTATAATTCACCCCTCCACTTT
.,TRBJ2-1,15,.,TRBV5-1,CASSLAGVQINEQFF,TGCGCCAGCAGCTTGGCAGGGGTTCAGATCAATGAGCAGTTCTTC
TRBD1,TRBJ2-2,14,.,TRBV19,CASTARDRSNSLFF,TGTGCCAGTACCGCCCGGGACAGGTCAAATTCGCTGTTTTTT
.,TRBJ1-1,15,.,TRBV19,CASSINGVASTEAFF,TGTGCCAGTAGTATCAATGGGGTCGCGAGCACTGAAGCTTTCTTT
.,TRBJ1-2,14,.,TRBV9,CASSVVQGSYGYTF,TGTGCCAGCAGCGTAGTCCAGGGATCCTATGGCTACACCTTC
.,TRBJ2-3,14,.,TRBV7-2,CATSRPGSTDTQYF,TGTGCCACCTCCAGGCCGGGGAGCACAGATACGCAGTATTTT
TRBD1,TRBJ2-7,15,.,TRBV28,CASSPQDRGDYEQYF,TGTGCCAGCAGTCCACAGGACAGGGGGGACTACGAGCAGTACTTC
TRBD1,TRBJ1-2,15,.,TRBV5-1,CASRPRDRGQDGYTF,TGCGCCAGCAGACCCCGGGACAGGGGGCAGGATGGCTACACCTTC
TRBD1,TRBJ2-7,17,.,TRBV24-1,CATSGDRGRGDGYEQYF,TGTGCCACCAGTGGGGACAGGGGGCGCGGGGATGGCTACGAGCAGTACTTC
.,TRBJ2-5,13,.,TRBV29-1,CSVVPGPAETQYF,TGCAGCGTTGTACCGGGACCGGCCGAGACCCAGTACTTC
TRBD1,TRBJ2-2,16,.,TRBV18,CASSPQGATNTGELFF,TGTGCCAGCTCACCACAGGGGGCCACGAACACCGGGGAGCTGTTTTTT
.,TRBJ1-3,15,.,TRBV21-1,CASSNPDSSGNTIYF,TGTGCCAGCAGCAATCCCGATAGCTCTGGAAACACCATATATTTT
TRBD1,TRBJ1-1,14,.,TRBV6-5,CASSRGQGRTEAFF,TGTGCCAGCAGCAGGGGACAGGGCCGAACTGAAGCTTTCTTT
.,TRBJ2-1,16,.,TRBV12-1,CASSQTRLAAYNEQFF,TGTGCCAGCAGCCAAACCCGACTAGCGGCCTACAATGAGCAGTTCTTC
TRBD2,TRBJ2-3,19,.,TRBV15,CATSETGTSGVRNTDTQYF,TGTGCCACCAGCGAAACCGGGACTAGCGGGGTGAGGAACACAGATACGCAGTATTTT
TRBD1,TRBJ1-1,14,.,TRBV7-2,CASSRGQGGTEAFF,TGTGCCAGCAGCCGCGGACAGGGGGGCACTGAAGCTTTCTTT
.,TRBJ1-1,14,.,TRBV4-3,CASSQVSSNTEAFF,TGCGCCAGCAGCCAAGTTTCCTCGAACACTGAAGCTTTCTTT
.,TRBJ1-1,15,.,TRBV19,CATSLFAGVNTEAFF,TGTGCCACATCACTATTTGCAGGGGTAAACACTGAAGCTTTCTTT
.,TRBJ1-4,15,.,TRBV5-6,CASSPRWQGWEKLFF,TGTGCCAGCAGCCCCCGGTGGCAGGGGTGGGAAAAACTGTTTTTT
.,TRBJ1-1,14,.,TRBV11-3,CASSNRDQNTEAFF,TGTGCCAGCAGTAACCGGGACCAGAACACTGAAGCTTTCTTT
TRBD1,TRBJ1-1,14,.,TRBV14,CASSQRGQGSEAFF,TGTGCCAGCAGCCAGCGTGGACAGGGGAGTGAAGCTTTCTTT
.,TRBJ1-5,14,.,TRBV29-1,CSVAPGRNNQPQHF,TGCAGCGTTGCTCCGGGACGGAACAATCAGCCCCAGCATTTT
.,TRBJ1-3,13,once,TRBV7-9,CASGTPRTNTIYF,TGTGCCAGCGGAACCCCACGGACAAACACCATATATTTT